This T cell receptor beta chain is from a study of blood T cell repertoires in COVID-19. Study-level background: In each case, the material was cDNA or gDNA derived from T cells, B-cell-depleted T cells, or PBMCs.

Authors' processing steps: The authors estimated nucleated cell counts from reference gene primer amplification. Method: immunoSEQ multiplex PCR; TCRdb's copy keeps in-frame clones and lacks some. V and J calls and clone size are copied from that table; D and trimming were computed from the DNA. Among around 250,000 clones listed, about 82% were seen once. The V and J ends lost 7 bases and 2 bases respectively, with 11 bases between them. The CDR3 has 14 residues. Germline V gene lookup returns CDR1 LNHDA and CDR2 SQIVND (reference sequence). The chain uses TRBV19 and TRBJ2-2; D possibly corresponds to TRBD2 (5 bases). Sequenced input: peripheral blood. This TCR derives from a woman older than 75 with COVID-19, enrolled during active disease. Here the CDR3 DNA reads TGTGCCAGTACTGCGGGCTCCAACACCGGGGAGCTGTTTTTT. Translating gives CASTAGSNTGELFF.